The entry below describes one T cell receptor (beta chain). CDR1 SGHAT and CDR2 FQNNGV come from the germline V gene. The V end was cut by 0 bases, the J end by 0 bases, with 12 bases between. The CDR3 extends over 17 amino acids. These data originate in a study of blood T cell repertoires in COVID-19. Repertoires were generated with immunoSEQ multiplex PCR, while TCRdb's copy carries only in-frame clones and drops some. The sample has roughly 30,000 clones, 89% seen once. Sequencing used peripheral blood. The rearrangement joins TRBV11-2 to TRBJ1-3, with a possible D match to TRBD1 (6 bases). The TCR sequence derives from a man older than 75 with acute or convalescent COVID-19. The CDR3 DNA follows: TGTGCCAGCAGCTTAGACCCAAGGGGGGGCTCTGGAAACACCATATATTTT. It yields the protein CASSLDPRGGSGNTIYF.